The 9 T cell receptor beta chains below all came from one sample that was sequenced in a study of cytomegalovirus exposure and HLA in healthy donors. Primers for the PCR totalled 60 Vbeta and 13 Jbeta. Clones were sequenced by immunoSEQ multiplex PCR, and TCRdb holds only the in-frame ones, with some missing. This sample's clone table lists about 46,000 clones. Sequenced sample: PBMCs. The receptors come from a woman between 40 and 50 years old in good health and CMV-seronegative.

This sequence joins TRBV25-1 and TRBJ1-1, with no clear D. This CDR3 spans 11 amino acids. Germline V gives CDR1 MGHDK, CDR2 SYGVNS. V was pared by 5 bases and J by 3 bases, with 4 bases between. Here the CDR3 reads CASSRDTEAFF. As DNA, the CDR3 is TGTGCCAGCAGTCGCGACACTGAAGCTTTCTTT.

This rearrangement joins TRBV15 to TRBJ2-5; TRBD2 agrees at 10 bases. This CDR3 comprises 16 residues. With V trimmed by 4 bases and J by 0 bases, 5 bases remained unmatched. Germline-derived CDR1 and CDR2 are LNHNV and YYDKDF (reference sequence). The CDR3 sequence is CATSTGTSEYQETQYF. In nucleotides, the CDR3 is TGTGCCACCAGCACCGGGACTAGCGAGTACCAAGAGACCCAGTACTTC.

The genes are TRBV6-5 and TRBJ1-2; 8 nucleotides align to TRBD1. V lost 2 bases to trimming and J lost 4 bases; unmatched junction nucleotides: 9. CDR1 is MNHEY and CDR2 is SVGAGI in the germline V gene. The CDR3 is 16 amino acids. The CDR3 spells CASSYPGSGGSYGYTF. In nucleotides, the CDR3 is TGTGCCAGCAGTTACCCCGGGTCAGGGGGCAGCTATGGCTACACCTTC.

The V call is TRBV7-8, the J call TRBJ2-7; TRBD2 matches at 9 bases. CDR3 length: 18 residues. Looked up from germline, CDR1 is SGHVS and CDR2 is FQNEAQ. Trimming cost V 4 bases and J 3 bases; bases outside gene matches: 16. The DNA for the CDR3 is TGTGCCAGCAGCTGCATTAGAGTGTCTAGCGGGACCGGCTACGAGCAGTACTTC. It is translated as CASSCIRVSSGTGYEQYF.

The chain has TRBV9 and TRBJ2-1; 13 bases are a match to TRBD2. After removal of 7 bases from V and 4 bases from J, the junction contained 11 bases not matched to a gene. This CDR3 comprises 17 residues. The germline V gene has CDR1 SGDLS and CDR2 YYNGEE. The CDR3 protein is CASGAGTSGIIYNEQFF. The CDR3 bases are TGTGCCAGCGGCGCCGGGACTAGCGGGATAATTTACAATGAGCAGTTCTTC. The complete variable domain, with remaining parts taken from reference TRBV9 and TRBJ2-1, reads DSGVTQTPKHLITATGQRVTLRCSPRSGDLSVYWYQQSLDQGLQFLIQYYNGEERAKGNILERFSAQQFPDLHSELNLSSLELGDSALYFCASGAGTSGIIYNEQFFGPGTRLTVL.

About this clone: The same CDR3 also results from other DNA sequences found in this sample. The V call is TRBV7-2, the J call TRBJ1-2; 7 bases fit TRBD1. This CDR3 region has 13 residues. Germline V gives CDR1 SGHTA, CDR2 FQGNSA. Trimming removed 4 bases from V and 8 bases from J; junction bases left unmatched: 7. CDR3 region: CASSSRQGGGYTF. CDR3 nucleotides: TGTGCCAGCAGCTCGCGACAGGGCGGGGGCTACACCTTC.

The chain employs TRBV18 and TRBJ2-3, with TRBD2 matching over 11 bases. V was pared by 4 bases and J by 5 bases, with 2 bases of the junction left unmatched. There are 14 residues in the CDR3. The germline gives CDR1 KGHSH, CDR2 LQKENI. CDR3 residues: CASSLGLAGDTQYF. The CDR3 DNA is TGTGCCAGCTCACTTGGACTAGCGGGAGATACGCAGTATTTT.

This rearrangement joins TRBV18 to TRBJ1-5; 9 bases align to TRBD1. This CDR3 region has 15 residues. Germline CDR1 reads KGHSH; CDR2 reads LQKENI. V lost 2 bases and J lost 6; bases outside the gene matches: 5. The CDR3 DNA is TGTGCCAGCTCACCAGGGACAGGGAATAGTCAGCCCCAGCATTTT. Its protein product is CASSPGTGNSQPQHF. The entire variable domain, with the rest obtained from reference TRBV18 and TRBJ1-5, is as follows: NAGVMQNPRHLVRRRGQEARLRCSPMKGHSHVYWYRQLPEEGLKFMVYLQKENIIDESGMPKERFSAEFPKEGPSILRIQQVVRGDSAAYFCASSPGTGNSQPQHFGDGTRLSIL.

The chain combines TRBV18 with TRBJ1-1, with TRBD1 as a possible D gene (5 bases). CDR1 and CDR2 from the germline V gene are KGHSH and LQKENI. With 0 bases removed from V and 5 bases from J, the gap between germline ends came to 16 bases. CDR3 length: 16 amino acids. CDR3 bases: TGTGCCAGCTCACCACCGTCTGGACGGGGGGGAACTGAAGCTTTCTTT. This gives the protein CASSPPSGRGGTEAFF.